The 27 T cell receptor beta chains in this list originate from one sample, sequenced in a study of T cell repertoires in cytomegalovirus infection. No antigen is known for these receptors. TCRdb re-called the reads with MiXCR, one entry per CDR3 protein. The sample contains about 160,000 distinct CDR3 sequences, about 20% of which appear only once. The source was CD8+ T cells from cultured PBMCs, collected from culture after CMV antigen stimulation. The source is a human donor in good health (CMV status not recorded). Some clones in this sample may be carry-over from other donors' samples.

In its sample, this clonotype was seen a few times. The V call is TRBV7-2, the J call TRBJ1-1; D unclear. The length of the CDR3 is 12 residues. Germline CDR1 and CDR2: SGHTA and FQGNSA. V shed 5 bases and J shed 12 bases, with 16 bases lying between them. The CDR3 DNA reads as TGTGCCAGCAGCCGCCCGGACCGGAAGTCTTTCTTT. It encodes CASSRPDRKSFF.

There are a few counts of this clonotype. The chain is built from TRBV4-1 and TRBJ1-4; a weak D match, TRBD1 (6 bases). V lost 4 bases and J 3 bases, leaving 21 bases between the germline ends. The CDR3 is 18 amino acids. CDR1 and CDR2 (germline): MGHRA, YSYEKL. The CDR3 DNA is TGCGCCAGCAGCCCTCAAGGGGGGAACGCTCATCCTAATGAAAAACTGTTTTTT. Its translation is CASSPQGGNAHPNEKLFF.

The chain's CDR3 is CASSLAPLAGGPRGEQFF. The CDR3 DNA sequence: TGTGCCAGCAGCCTAGCCCCTCTAGCGGGGGGGCCTCGGGGTGAGCAGTTCTTC. The V gene is TRBV7-3, the J gene TRBJ2-1; 12 positions agree with TRBD2. The CDR3 spans 18 residues. V was pared by 5 bases and J by 9 bases, with 17 bases of the junction left unmatched. CDR1 and CDR2 (germline): SGHTA, FQGTGA.

The sample holds a few counts of this clonotype. This chain joins TRBV12-3 or TRBV12-4 and TRBJ1-2, with a weak D call TRBD1 (5 bases). The CDR3 has 15 amino acids. The V end was cut by 6 bases, the J end by 0 bases, with 14 bases between. The CDR3 DNA reads as TGTGCCAGCAGCCCTGGGGCGGCCGCTAACTATGGCTACACCTTC. Translating it yields CASSPGAAANYGYTF.

The chain has TRBV6-6 and TRBJ2-1, with 11 bases identical to TRBD1. The CDR3 is 15 amino acids. Germline V gene data show CDR1 as MNHNY and CDR2 as SVGAGI (reference sequence). J lost 1 base, V lost 6 bases, and 2 bases had no gene match. The CDR3 DNA is TGTGCCAGCAGCAGGGACAGGGGGTCCTACAATGAGCAGTTCTTC. Translation: CASSRDRGSYNEQFF.

The rearrangement joins TRBV7-8 to TRBJ2-7, with TRBD1 identical over 8 bases. The CDR3 contains 14 residues. The junction had 11 bases not matched to a gene; V was cut back by 6 bases and J by 7 bases. The germline gives CDR1 SGHVS, CDR2 FQNEAQ. CDR3 nucleotides: TGTGCCAGCAGACGAGACAGGGGCATGCGGGAGCAGTACTTC. It is translated as CASRRDRGMREQYF.

This sequence joins TRBV7-2 and TRBJ2-7; D is possibly TRBD1 (6 bases). Germline loops: CDR1 SGHTA, CDR2 FQGNSA. The CDR3 covers 12 residues. Trimming left V 4 bases short and J 5 bases short, with 9 bases between. The CDR3 reads CASSSNRDEQYF. The CDR3, as DNA: TGTGCCAGCAGCTCAAACAGGGACGAGCAGTACTTC.

The chain is built from TRBV7-9 and TRBJ2-1; tentatively, D is TRBD1 or TRBD2 (5 bases each). The CDR3 is made up of 16 amino acids. With 5 bases removed from V and 0 bases from J, the gap between germline ends came to 14 bases. Germline V gene sequence: CDR1 SEHNR, CDR2 FQNEAQ (reference sequence). The CDR3 DNA reads TGTGCCAGCAGCCGTCGGGACGGGGACTCCTACAATGAGCAGTTCTTC. This translates into CASSRRDGDSYNEQFF.

Only a few counts were recorded for this clonotype. The chain has TRBV7-9 and TRBJ2-5; D perhaps matches TRBD2 (6 bases). V lost 3 bases, J lost 5 bases, and 16 bases lay in between. CDR3 length: 15 amino acids. Germline assignment: CDR1 SEHNR and CDR2 FQNEAQ (reference sequence). CDR3: CASSFGGIPGETQYF. The CDR3 nucleotides are TGTGCCAGCAGCTTTGGGGGGATCCCCGGGGAGACCCAGTACTTC.

This clonotype was counted only a few times. The chain couples TRBV2 to TRBJ2-2, with D possibly TRBD1 on 6 matching bases. Germline CDR1 is SNHLY and CDR2 is FYNNEI. There are 11 residues in the CDR3. The CDR3, as DNA: TGTGCGCAGGGGACGGCCGGGGAGCTGTTTTTT. Encoded protein: CAQGTAGELFF.

This clonotype appeared a few times. The rearrangement uses TRBV12-3 or TRBV12-4 and TRBJ2-1; a weak D match, TRBD2 (5 bases). V shed 6 bases and J shed 0 bases, with 12 bases lying between them. CDR3 length: 15 residues. CDR3: CASSGAESSYNEQFF. CDR3 coding DNA: TGTGCCAGCAGCGGAGCGGAGAGCTCCTACAATGAGCAGTTCTTC.

The V and J genes are TRBV10-3 and TRBJ1-2; D is ambiguous. CDR1 and CDR2 (germline): ENHRY, SYGVKD. V lost 4 bases, J lost 6 bases, and 6 bases lay in between. CDR3 length equals 11 residues. Here the CDR3 DNA reads TGTGCCATCAGTGGGGAAAATGGCTACACCTTC. This encodes CAISGENGYTF.

The chain carries TRBV6-2 or TRBV6-3 and TRBJ2-3; weak D call: TRBD2 (5 bases). The V end lost 0 bases, the J end lost 2 bases, and 12 bases lay between the germline ends. The CDR3 is 16 residues long. Germline-derived CDR1 and CDR2 are MNHEY and SVGEGT. CDR3 in DNA: TGTGCCAGCAGTTACTCGGGCCAGCGGAACACAGATACGCAGTATTTT. Amino acids: CASSYSGQRNTDTQYF.

The rearrangement joins TRBV27 to TRBJ1-5, with D possibly TRBD1 on 5 matching bases. Trimming shortened V by 5 bases and J by 0 bases, and 14 bases separated the two germline ends. Germline V gene data show CDR1 as MNHEY and CDR2 as SMNVEV (reference sequence). The CDR3 totals 16 residues. DNA of the CDR3: TGTGCCAGCAGTACGCGGGGCGACTATAGCAATCAGCCCCAGCATTTT. This sequence encodes CASSTRGDYSNQPQHF.

The rearrangement joins TRBV28 to TRBJ1-5; maybe TRBD1 (5 bases). V dropped 6 bases and J dropped 3 bases, with 15 bases sitting between them. Looked up from germline, CDR1 is MDHEN and CDR2 is SYDVKM. This CDR3 is built from 15 residues. The CDR3 sequence is CASSTQVILNQPQHF. The CDR3 DNA reads TGTGCCAGCAGCACACAGGTGATTCTCAATCAGCCCCAGCATTTT.

CDR3 residues: CASSLDETGNTEAFF. As DNA, the CDR3 is TGTGCCAGCAGCTTAGATGAAACAGGGAACACTGAAGCTTTCTTT. The chain joins TRBV7-2 to TRBJ1-1; TRBD1 might be the D (5 bases). V was cut by 1 base and J by 1 base, with 10 bases left in between. This CDR3 is 15 amino acids long. Germline CDR1 SGHTA, CDR2 FQGNSA.

V is TRBV7-9 and J is TRBJ2-7, with D hard to call. The germline V gene encodes CDR1 SEHNR and CDR2 FQNEAQ (reference sequence). This CDR3 contains 14 residues. With 0 bases removed from V and 3 bases from J, the gap between germline ends came to 9 bases. The CDR3, as DNA: TGTGCCAGCAGCTTAGCTGGTGCAGTCTACGAGCAGTACTTC. This encodes CASSLAGAVYEQYF.

The table lists this clonotype with a few counts. This chain joins TRBV28 and TRBJ1-4; unclear D gene. The CDR3 has 14 residues. V lost 3 bases to trimming and J lost 4 bases, with 9 bases between them. The V gene's germline CDR1 is MDHEN and CDR2 SYDVKM. CDR3 DNA sequence: TGTGCCAGCAGTTTCAAGAGATATAATGAAAAACTGTTTTTT. Translating gives CASSFKRYNEKLFF.

In this sample, this clonotype turned up a few times. The V call is TRBV7-2, the J call TRBJ2-1, with a tentative D call TRBD1 (6 bases). The CDR3 sequence is 17 residues long. V was shortened by 1 base and J by 0 bases, with 13 bases between the two germline ends. Germline assignment: CDR1 SGHTA and CDR2 FQGNSA. The CDR3 DNA reads TGTGCCAGCAGCTTAGACCACAGGGTAAGCTCCTACAATGAGCAGTTCTTC. This translates into CASSLDHRVSSYNEQFF.

The chain combines TRBV12-3 or TRBV12-4 with TRBJ1-4, with 10 bases lining up with TRBD1. After removal of 7 bases from V and 0 bases from J, the junction contained 11 bases not matched to a gene. CDR3 length: 18 residues. CDR3 coding DNA: TGTGCCAGCACCAACCCGGGACAGGGGCACACAACTAATGAAAAACTGTTTTTT. It specifies CASTNPGQGHTTNEKLFF.

The rearrangement uses TRBV7-7 and TRBJ2-5, with 11 bases that match TRBD2. The ends lost 1 base at V and 5 bases at J; junction bases unmatched: 12. Germline assignment: CDR1 SSHAT and CDR2 FNYEAQ (reference sequence). The length of the CDR3 is 18 residues. The CDR3 DNA is TGTGCCAGCAGCTTAGGACCCAGTAGCGGGGGGGCGGGTGAGACCCAGTACTTC. Residues: CASSLGPSSGGAGETQYF.

This clonotype was counted only a few times. This chain links TRBV29-1 with TRBJ1-1; 7 bases agree with TRBD1. The V and J ends lost 7 bases and 11 bases, in that order; junction bases with no gene match: 10. The germline V gene encodes CDR1 SQVTM and CDR2 ANQGSEA. The CDR3 contains 11 residues. CDR3 region: CSAETQGGAFF. DNA for the CDR3: TGCAGCGCCGAGACCCAGGGGGGTGCTTTCTTT.

The DNA of the CDR3 is TGTGCGATCATGGGGGGGGGTAACACTGAAGCTTTCTTT. This sequence encodes CAIMGGGNTEAFF. The chain uses TRBV7-2 and TRBJ1-1; D is possibly TRBD1 (5 bases). The CDR3 sequence is 13 residues long. Per the germline V gene, CDR1 is SGHTA and CDR2 is FQGNSA.

Points on this clonotype: At one end the junction does not follow the germline gene, possibly because of a read error. The chain combines TRBV28 with TRBJ1-5; 7 nucleotides line up with TRBD1. Germline assignment: CDR1 MDHEN and CDR2 SYDVKM. The CDR3 consists of 14 residues. The CDR3 DNA follows: TGTGCCAGCAGTTGGGGGACAGCCAATCAGTCCCAGCATTTT. Its translation: CASSWGTANQSQHF.

J is TRBJ2-2 and V is TRBV7-6, with a weak D call TRBD1 (5 bases). The CDR3 sequence is 16 residues long. Germline-derived CDR1 and CDR2 are SGHVS and FNYEAQ. V lost 5 bases and J lost 2, with 15 bases in between. The CDR3 nucleotides read TGTGCCAGCAGCCCGACGGACAATTTAAACACCGGGGAGCTGTTTTTT. Translating it yields CASSPTDNLNTGELFF.

About this clonotype itself: A much larger clonotype is one base distant, so this may be a read error. The chain links TRBV7-2 to TRBJ1-5, with D perhaps matching TRBD1 (6 bases). CDR3 length: 15 amino acids. Trimming removed 5 bases from V and 3 bases from J, with 14 bases in between. Per the germline V gene, CDR1 is SGHTA and CDR2 is FQGNSA. DNA for the CDR3: TGTGCCAGCAGCCCCGGACAGCTTTACAATCAGCCCCAGCATTTT. Protein sequence: CASSPGQLYNQPQHF.

This clonotype was observed at least ten times. The V call is TRBV7-6, the J call TRBJ2-7; the match to TRBD1 covers 8 bases. Germline CDR1 SGHVS, CDR2 FNYEAQ. J was trimmed by 4 bases and V by 4 bases; bases with no gene match: 9. The CDR3 extends over 15 amino acids. For the CDR3, the DNA is TGTGCCAGCAGCTCATCGGACAGGGAGAGTTACGAGCAGTACTTC. This codes for CASSSSDRESYEQYF.